This entry lists 31 T cell receptor beta chains sequenced from one sample in a study of beta chain features in type 1 diabetes. Expressed TCRB transcripts were sequenced after all isolated RNA was converted to cDNA. The data were produced by immunoSEQ multiplex PCR, yet TCRdb's version contains in-frame clones alone and is incomplete. The data show fewer than 200,000 clones, more than 10% seen once. The sequencing sample was made of central memory CD4+ T cells from blood. These receptors were collected from a young woman in good health.

This clone occurred a few times. Other DNA sequences in the same sample also yield this CDR3. The gene calls are TRBV18 and TRBJ2-7; D is possibly TRBD1 (5 bases). This CDR3 has 15 amino acids. Trimming pared 2 bases from V and 4 bases from J, leaving 15 bases between. Germline CDR1 KGHSH, CDR2 LQKENI. CDR3 region: CASSPVSQGGYEQYF. For the CDR3, the DNA is TGTGCCAGCTCACCAGTTTCTCAGGGTGGTTACGAGCAGTACTTC.

In its sample, this clone was seen a few times. The CDR3 bases are TGCGCCAGCAGCCCCGGGACTCGTGGCGGGATTGAGACCCAGTACTTC. Its translation is CASSPGTRGGIETQYF. V is TRBV5-1 and J is TRBJ2-5, with D tentatively TRBD2 (6 bases). CDR3 length: 16 residues. Germline loops: CDR1 SGHRS, CDR2 YFSETQ. Deletions cut 4 bases from V and 5 bases from J, with 21 bases between.

Only a few counts were recorded for this clone. The J gene is TRBJ2-5, the V gene TRBV10-3; 9 bases map to TRBD1. The germline CDR1 and CDR2 sequences are ENHRY and SYGVKD. Germline trimming cut 9 bases from V and 5 bases from J; bases unmatched to any gene: 10. The CDR3 is made up of 14 amino acids. CDR3: CAIRPTGGMETQYF. CDR3 bases: TGTGCCATACGACCGACAGGGGGGATGGAGACCCAGTACTTC.

The V gene is TRBV9, the J gene TRBJ1-3; no definite D call. CDR3 size: 16 residues. The V gene lost 0 bases and the J gene lost 0 bases, with 10 bases spanning the gap. Germline V gives CDR1 SGDLS, CDR2 YYNGEE. CDR3 DNA: TGTGCCAGCAGCGTAGAGGTCGGAGGCTCTGGAAACACCATATATTTT. Translated, it gives CASSVEVGGSGNTIYF.

CDR3 nucleotide sequence: TGTGCCAGCAGTCCGACTAGTGGTACGCAGTATTTT. Translating gives CASSPTSGTQYF. The chain carries TRBV6-6 and TRBJ2-3; weak D call: TRBD2 (6 bases). Trimming shortened V by 5 bases and J by 8 bases, and 11 bases separated the two germline ends. This CDR3 contains 12 residues. CDR1 and CDR2 (germline): MNHNY, SVGAGI (reference sequence).

This chain links TRBV6-1 with TRBJ1-5; D might be TRBD1 (5 bases). V was shortened by 2 bases and J by 7 bases, with 6 bases between the two germline ends. The CDR3 is 12 amino acids. The germline gives CDR1 MNHNS, CDR2 SASEGT. CDR3 in amino acids: CASSEWGQPQHF. CDR3 coding DNA: TGTGCCAGCAGTGAATGGGGCCAGCCCCAGCATTTT.

The gene calls are TRBV28 and TRBJ1-2, with 10 bases that match TRBD1. After removal of 8 bases from V and 7 bases from J, the junction contained 16 bases not matched to a gene. Per germline, CDR1 MDHEN and CDR2 SYDVKM. The CDR3 loop spans 16 amino acids. CDR3: CASGGPPGQGVGGYTF. CDR3 in DNA: TGTGCCAGCGGAGGACCCCCCGGACAGGGGGTAGGTGGCTACACCTTC.

This clone was seen only a few times. V and J are TRBV7-9 and TRBJ1-5; D is undetermined. The V end lost 1 base, the J end lost 2 bases, and 6 bases lay between the germline ends. In germline, CDR1 is SEHNR, CDR2 FQNEAQ (reference sequence). This CDR3 contains 14 residues. The CDR3 DNA is TGTGCCAGCAGCTTAGGCGTCGGCAATCAGCCCCAGCATTTT. It translates to CASSLGVGNQPQHF. Using reference TRBV7-9 and TRBJ1-5 for the parts outside the CDR3, the full variable domain is DTGVSQNPRHKITKRGQNVTFRCDPISEHNRLYWYRQTLGQGPEFLTYFQNEAQLEKSRLLSDRFSAERPKGSFSTLEIQRTEQGDSAMYLCASSLGVGNQPQHFGDGTRLSIL.

This clone appeared a few times. This sequence joins TRBV9 and TRBJ2-1; 13 positions match TRBD2. Trimming removed 4 bases from V and 4 bases from J; junction bases left unmatched: 5. The CDR3 extends over 16 amino acids. CDR1 is SGDLS and CDR2 is YYNGEE in the germline V gene. In nucleotides, the CDR3 is TGTGCCAGCAGCCCGCGGACTAGCGGGAGATACAATGAGCAGTTCTTC. It translates to CASSPRTSGRYNEQFF.

This CDR3 is CSAGPVAGNYGYTF. CDR3 coding DNA: TGCAGCGCCGGGCCGGTTGCAGGGAACTATGGCTACACCTTC. V and J are TRBV29-1 and TRBJ1-2, with D tentatively TRBD1 (5 bases). This CDR3 region has 14 residues. Trimming stripped 7 bases from V and 2 bases from J, with 17 bases between. The germline V gene encodes CDR1 SQVTM and CDR2 ANQGSEA. The full variable domain, completed using reference TRBV29-1 and TRBJ1-2, is SAVISQKPSRDICQRGTSLTIQCQVDSQVTMMFWYRQQPGQSLTLIATANQGSEATYESGFVIDKFPISRPNLTFSTLTVSNMSPEDSSIYLCSAGPVAGNYGYTFGSGTRLTVV.

The sample holds a few counts of this clone. The chain recombines TRBV18 with TRBJ2-7, with D perhaps TRBD2 (5 bases). This CDR3 has 13 residues. Per germline, CDR1 KGHSH and CDR2 LQKENI. V lost 6 bases, J lost 1 base, and 10 bases lay in between. CDR3 residues: CASSSGESYEQYF. The DNA of the CDR3 is TGTGCCAGCTCCTCCGGGGAGTCCTACGAGCAGTACTTC.

This clone was seen a few times. J is TRBJ2-1 and V is TRBV15; 9 bases agree with TRBD1. The CDR3 sequence is 14 residues long. J gave up 7 bases and V 8 bases, and 9 bases lay outside the gene matches. CDR1 LNHNV and CDR2 YYDKDF come from the germline V gene (reference sequence). The CDR3 spells CATGLDRGRNEQFF. DNA for the CDR3: TGTGCCACCGGTCTTGACAGGGGGAGGAATGAGCAGTTCTTC.

The rearrangement links TRBV9 to TRBJ2-3; 7 bases are shared with TRBD1. Germline CDR1 reads SGDLS; CDR2 reads YYNGEE. The CDR3 sequence is 16 residues long. Germline trimming cut 1 base from V and 5 bases from J; bases unmatched to any gene: 10. CDR3 sequence reads: CASSVRGQSGQDTQYF. For the CDR3, the DNA is TGTGCCAGCAGCGTACGGGGACAGTCAGGCCAAGATACGCAGTATTTT.

This clone was recorded at least ten times. The chain links TRBV7-2 to TRBJ2-7; D ambiguous. Germline V lookup: CDR1 SGHTA, CDR2 FQGNSA. Trimming took off 4 bases at V and 6 bases at J, with 10 bases between the two ends. The length of the CDR3 is 12 residues. The CDR3, as DNA: TGTGCCAGCAGCTCATACCTAGGCGAGCAGTACTTC. This gives the protein CASSSYLGEQYF.

This clone has a handful of counts. The chain couples TRBV18 to TRBJ1-2; D possibly corresponds to TRBD1 (6 bases). V lost 2 bases and J lost 3, with 7 bases in between. CDR3 length equals 13 residues. Germline loops: CDR1 KGHSH, CDR2 LQKENI. As DNA, the CDR3 is TGTGCCAGCTCACCAAACAGGGACTATGGCTACACCTTC. This encodes CASSPNRDYGYTF.

The V and J genes are TRBV7-2 and TRBJ2-7; 7 bases agree with TRBD1. V shed 0 bases, J shed 1 base, and the junction held 3 bases outside the gene matches. CDR1 is SGHTA, CDR2 FQGNSA, per germline. The CDR3 spans 15 residues. As DNA, the CDR3 is TGTGCCAGCAGCTTAGCACAGGGGATATCCTACGAGCAGTACTTC. Protein sequence: CASSLAQGISYEQYF.

The chain links TRBV28 to TRBJ1-2; D is ambiguous. CDR3 length: 13 residues. V dropped 6 bases and J dropped 1 base, with 9 bases sitting between them. Germline CDR1 and CDR2: MDHEN and SYDVKM. The CDR3 loop is CASRKQSNYGYTF. The DNA for the CDR3 is TGTGCCAGCAGGAAACAGAGTAACTATGGCTACACCTTC.

The chain employs TRBV18 and TRBJ2-3, with TRBD1 identical over 8 bases. Trimming at V came to 5 bases and at J to 9 bases, leaving 10 bases not matched to a gene. The CDR3 consists of 14 residues. Germline CDR1 is KGHSH and CDR2 is LQKENI. The CDR3 nucleotides read TGTGCCAGCTCAGCCTCTGGACAGGGCTCAACGCAGTATTTT. This codes for CASSASGQGSTQYF.

The chain combines TRBV28 with TRBJ1-5; TRBD1 matches at 8 bases. From germline, CDR1 is MDHEN and CDR2 SYDVKM. CDR3 size: 14 residues. V shed 5 bases and J 3 bases; nucleotides not matched to a gene: 3. CDR3 region: CASSQGAPNQPQHF. CDR3 nucleotide sequence: TGTGCCAGCAGTCAGGGGGCGCCCAATCAGCCCCAGCATTTT.

The rearrangement uses TRBV2 and TRBJ1-4; maybe TRBD1 (6 bases). Germline V gene sequence: CDR1 SNHLY, CDR2 FYNNEI. Trimming shortened V by 7 bases and J by 6 bases, and 12 bases separated the two germline ends. CDR3 length: 13 residues. CDR3 sequence: CASNRQVDEKLFF. The CDR3 DNA sequence: TGTGCCAGCAACCGACAGGTAGATGAAAAACTGTTTTTT.

This clone was seen only a few times. The rearrangement joins TRBV7-8 to TRBJ2-2; D possibly corresponds to TRBD2 (7 bases). The CDR3 extends over 15 amino acids. Trimming cost V 1 base and J 5 bases, with 11 bases left between them. Per the germline V gene, CDR1 is SGHVS and CDR2 is FQNEAQ. CDR3 residues: CASSLVRGGTGELFF. CDR3 DNA sequence: TGTGCCAGCAGCTTAGTCAGGGGAGGGACCGGGGAGCTGTTTTTT.

This clone was detected a few times. This sequence joins TRBV14 and TRBJ2-3; D perhaps matches TRBD2 (6 bases). From germline, CDR1 is SGHDN and CDR2 FVKESK. Trimming cost V 4 bases and J 3 bases, with 14 bases left between them. The CDR3 totals 15 residues. The CDR3: CASSRRDFITDTQYF. In DNA form, the CDR3 reads TGTGCCAGCAGCCGGAGGGACTTCATTACAGATACGCAGTATTTT.

This chain uses TRBV4-2 with TRBJ1-1; D possibly corresponds to TRBD1 (6 bases). The germline V gene has CDR1 LGHNA and CDR2 YNFKEQ. V gave up 1 base and J gave up 8 bases, with 8 bases separating them. The CDR3 is 12 amino acids. The DNA for the CDR3 is TGTGCCAGCAGCCAAGCTCAGGGGGAAGCTTTCTTT. Its translation is CASSQAQGEAFF.

A few counts support this clone. Within the sample, other DNA sequences also encode this same CDR3. The chain links TRBV18 to TRBJ2-3, with unresolved D. V lost 1 base and J lost 1, with 3 bases in between. The CDR3 contains 13 residues. Germline V gene lookup returns CDR1 KGHSH and CDR2 LQKENI. CDR3 DNA: TGTGCCAGCTCACCACTCGGCACAGATACGCAGTATTTT. As protein: CASSPLGTDTQYF.

The gene calls are TRBV18 and TRBJ1-1; 9 positions match TRBD1. Germline V gives CDR1 KGHSH, CDR2 LQKENI. The CDR3 spans 18 residues. The junction had 9 bases not matched to a gene; V was cut back by 1 base and J by 0 bases. This CDR3 is CASSPRFETGGLNTEAFF. CDR3 nucleotide sequence: TGTGCCAGCTCACCACGATTTGAAACAGGGGGCCTGAACACTGAAGCTTTCTTT.

This clone was seen a few times. V and J are TRBV7-2 and TRBJ1-2, with a tentative D call TRBD1 (5 bases). The CDR3 length is 15 residues. Between the trimmed V and J ends, which lost 5 bases and 8 bases, there was a span of 21 bases. Germline-derived CDR1 and CDR2 are SGHTA and FQGNSA. CDR3 protein: CASSQGSVLKSGYTF. The CDR3 nucleotides read TGTGCCAGCAGCCAGGGTTCGGTCCTAAAATCGGGCTACACCTTC.

The chain is built from TRBV5-1 and TRBJ1-3; TRBD1 agrees at 7 bases. The V and J ends lost 1 base and 2 bases, in that order; junction bases with no gene match: 0. From germline, CDR1 is SGHRS and CDR2 YFSETQ. The CDR3 sequence is 14 residues long. The CDR3 DNA sequence: TGCGCCAGCAGCTTGACAGGGGCTGGAAACACCATATATTTT. Amino acids: CASSLTGAGNTIYF.

There are a few counts of this clone. This chain links TRBV7-6 with TRBJ1-5, with TRBD1 as a possible D gene (5 bases). The CDR3 extends over 13 amino acids. Trimming left V 9 bases short and J 0 bases short, with 9 bases between. CDR1 and CDR2 (germline): SGHVS, FNYEAQ. Here the CDR3 reads CASSTDSNQPQHF. Written as DNA, the CDR3 is TGTGCCAGTTCGACAGATAGCAATCAGCCCCAGCATTTT.

This clone was detected a few times. The chain employs TRBV2 and TRBJ2-1, with 10 bases aligning to TRBD1. The trim removed 10 bases at V and 5 bases at J, leaving 5 bases unmatched. The germline V gene encodes CDR1 SNHLY and CDR2 FYNNEI. CDR3 length equals 13 residues. In DNA form, the CDR3 reads TGTGCCACCTCTGGACAGGGGGACAATGAGCAGTTCTTC. This codes for CATSGQGDNEQFF.

This clone occurred a few times. The chain links TRBV15 to TRBJ1-5; D is possibly TRBD1 (5 bases). Germline CDR1 is LNHNV and CDR2 is YYDKDF (reference sequence). Between the trimmed V and J ends, which lost 0 bases and 4 bases, there was a span of 10 bases. The CDR3 is 15 residues long. This CDR3 reads CATSREGLINQPQHF. The CDR3 DNA follows: TGTGCCACCAGCAGAGAGGGACTGATAAATCAGCCCCAGCATTTT.

A few counts support this clone. The chain couples TRBV11-2 to TRBJ2-5; no clear D. Per the germline V gene, CDR1 is SGHAT and CDR2 is FQNNGV. The CDR3 spans 13 residues. V was shortened by 3 bases and J by 2 bases, with 7 bases between the two germline ends. CDR3 protein: CASSLYSQETQYF. As DNA, the CDR3 is TGTGCCAGCAGCTTGTACTCGCAAGAGACCCAGTACTTC.